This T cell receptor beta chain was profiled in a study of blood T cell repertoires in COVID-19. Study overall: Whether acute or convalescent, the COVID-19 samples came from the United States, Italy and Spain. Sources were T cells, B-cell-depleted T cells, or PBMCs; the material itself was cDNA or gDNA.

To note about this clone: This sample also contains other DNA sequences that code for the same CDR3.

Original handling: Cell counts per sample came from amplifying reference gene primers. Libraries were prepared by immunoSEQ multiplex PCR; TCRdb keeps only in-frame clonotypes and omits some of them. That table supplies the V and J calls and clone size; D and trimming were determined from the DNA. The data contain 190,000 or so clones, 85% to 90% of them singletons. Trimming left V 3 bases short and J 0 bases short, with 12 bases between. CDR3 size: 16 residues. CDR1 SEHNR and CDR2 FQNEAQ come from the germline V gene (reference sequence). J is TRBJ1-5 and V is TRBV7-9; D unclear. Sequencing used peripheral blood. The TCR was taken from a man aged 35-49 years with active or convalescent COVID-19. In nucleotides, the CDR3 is TGTGCCAGCAGCTTGGCGCGGGGAAATAGCAATCAGCCCCAGCATTTT. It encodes CASSLARGNSNQPQHF.